This T cell receptor beta chain was observed in a study of cytomegalovirus exposure and HLA in healthy donors. Study results and limitations: In vitro data verified a few CMV-associated chains as specific for CMV antigens.

Healthy individuals who donated bone marrow served as the donors. The CDR3 is 12 amino acids. Germline-derived CDR1 and CDR2 are KGHSH and LQKENI. This clone was counted once. Its antigen is still unknown. The junction does not match germline at one end; this may be a read error. With 60 Vbeta and 13 Jbeta primers, the PCR was carried out. Source study methods: The authors later counted about 80 million unique TCR beta chains, roughly 10 million of them shared. The assay was immunoSEQ multiplex PCR, and TCRdb's table has in-frame clones only and misses some. That table is the source of V, J and clone size, and D and trimming were worked out from the DNA. The sample holds 190,000 or so clones, 80% seen once.

The chain joins TRBV18 to TRBJ1-1; D remains unclear. The sample comprised PBMCs. The clonotype originates from a boy aged 10-17 years in good health and CMV-seronegative. This chain's CDR3 is CASTPRRGEAFF. CDR3 sequence (DNA): TGTGCCAGCACACCCCGCCGGGGTGAAGCTTTCTTT. Supplemented by reference TRBV18 and TRBJ1-1, the full variable domain reads NAGVMQNPRHLVRRRGQEARLRCSPMKGHSHVYWYRQLPEEGLKFMVYLQKENIIDESGMPKERFSAEFPKEGPSILRIQQVVRGDSAAYFCASTPRRGEAFFGQGTRLTVV.